These T cell receptor beta chains were read from a single sample in a study of Ad26.COV2.S vaccination and SARS-CoV-2 variants. TCRdb's copy holds only in-frame clones and misses some; the assay was immunoSEQ multiplex PCR. The sample carries 400,000 to 450,000 clones, about 92% recorded once. Source: peripheral blood, taken in a trial of Ad26.COV2.S vaccine versus placebo. Every receptor here comes from a person aged 18-65 years who received the Ad26.COV2.S COVID-19 vaccine or a placebo. The CDR3 runs from the conserved cysteine through the conserved F or W. The order of the fields is CDR3 length, D gene, J gene, V gene, clone size, CDR3 protein, CDR3 DNA. The D gene is left open where the match is weak. Clone size is stated in some rows and not others, as once, few, many or a class when expanded.

len: 14; d_gene: NA; j_gene: TRBJ2-4; v_gene: TRBV16; abundance: NA; CDR3aa: CASSQSSLADQNYF; CDR3nt: TGTGCCAGCAGCCAATCGAGCCTAGCCGATCAGAATTACTTC
len: 15; d_gene: NA; j_gene: TRBJ2-1; v_gene: TRBV13; abundance: NA; CDR3aa: CASSWGTGTGNEQFF; CDR3nt: TGTGCCAGCAGCTGGGGGACTGGGACGGGGAATGAGCAGTTCTTC
len: 16; d_gene: TRBD2; j_gene: TRBJ2-7; v_gene: TRBV5-1; abundance: NA; CDR3aa: CASSLGGGGSSYEQYF; CDR3nt: TGCGCCAGCAGCTTGGGAGGTGGCGGGAGCTCCTACGAGCAGTACTTC
len: 12; d_gene: NA; j_gene: TRBJ2-7; v_gene: TRBV25-1; abundance: NA; CDR3aa: CASSDQDYEQYF; CDR3nt: TGTGCCAGCAGTGATCAGGACTACGAGCAGTACTTC
len: 10; d_gene: NA; j_gene: TRBJ2-1; v_gene: TRBV28; abundance: NA; CDR3aa: CASSPGGPFF; CDR3nt: TGTGCCAGCAGTCCCGGAGGGCCGTTCTTC
len: 15; d_gene: NA; j_gene: TRBJ2-7; v_gene: TRBV19; abundance: NA; CDR3aa: CASSRYGTASYEQYF; CDR3nt: TGTGCCAGTAGTAGGTACGGGACTGCCTCCTACGAGCAGTACTTC
len: 13; d_gene: NA; j_gene: TRBJ2-7; v_gene: TRBV19; abundance: NA; CDR3aa: CASSFGGAYEQYF; CDR3nt: TGTGCCAGTAGTTTCGGGGGAGCCTACGAGCAGTACTTC
len: 16; d_gene: TRBD2; j_gene: TRBJ2-1; v_gene: TRBV5-1; abundance: NA; CDR3aa: CASSLPTSGRYNEQFF; CDR3nt: TGCGCCAGCAGCTTGCCCACTAGCGGCCGATACAATGAGCAGTTCTTC
len: 18; d_gene: NA; j_gene: TRBJ2-1; v_gene: TRBV28; abundance: NA; CDR3aa: CASSSYWTDRLSYNEQFF; CDR3nt: TGTGCCAGCAGTTCCTACTGGACGGACAGACTATCTTACAATGAGCAGTTCTTC
len: 16; d_gene: TRBD2; j_gene: TRBJ2-3; v_gene: TRBV6-5; abundance: NA; CDR3aa: CASSYSGNPSTDTQYF; CDR3nt: TGTGCCAGCAGTTATAGCGGGAATCCTAGCACAGATACGCAGTATTTT
len: 14; d_gene: TRBD2; j_gene: TRBJ2-7; v_gene: TRBV10-3; abundance: NA; CDR3aa: CAITSPLAGYEQYF; CDR3nt: TGTGCCATCACCAGCCCACTAGCGGGCTACGAGCAGTACTTC
len: 15; d_gene: TRBD2; j_gene: TRBJ2-1; v_gene: TRBV6-5; abundance: NA; CDR3aa: CASRAGLAGNNEQFF; CDR3nt: TGTGCCAGCAGGGCTGGACTAGCGGGCAACAATGAGCAGTTCTTC
len: 14; d_gene: TRBD1; j_gene: TRBJ2-7; v_gene: TRBV28; abundance: once; CDR3aa: CASRLQGPTYEQYF; CDR3nt: TGTGCCAGCAGACTACAGGGGCCCACCTACGAGCAGTACTTC
len: 13; d_gene: NA; j_gene: TRBJ2-7; v_gene: TRBV19; abundance: NA; CDR3aa: CASSIRDTYEQYF; CDR3nt: TGTGCCAGTAGTATTAGAGATACCTACGAGCAGTACTTC
len: 12; d_gene: NA; j_gene: TRBJ2-7; v_gene: TRBV29-1; abundance: NA; CDR3aa: CSVVGSGFEQYF; CDR3nt: TGCAGCGTTGTCGGATCCGGGTTTGAGCAGTACTTC
len: 13; d_gene: TRBD2; j_gene: TRBJ2-3; v_gene: TRBV7-3; abundance: NA; CDR3aa: CASSSLGTTPQYF; CDR3nt: TGTGCCAGCAGCTCCCTGGGGACTACTCCGCAGTATTTT
len: 15; d_gene: TRBD2; j_gene: TRBJ2-1; v_gene: TRBV7-3; abundance: NA; CDR3aa: CASSPLAGEVNEQFF; CDR3nt: TGTGCCAGCAGCCCCTTAGCGGGAGAGGTCAATGAGCAGTTCTTC
len: 13; d_gene: NA; j_gene: TRBJ2-2; v_gene: TRBV7-3; abundance: NA; CDR3aa: CASSLVGGGELFF; CDR3nt: TGTGCCAGCAGCCTCGTGGGTGGCGGGGAGCTGTTTTTT
len: 16; d_gene: NA; j_gene: TRBJ1-5; v_gene: TRBV28; abundance: NA; CDR3aa: CASSLPDRPFNQPQHF; CDR3nt: TGTGCCAGCAGTCTACCGGACAGACCTTTCAATCAGCCCCAGCATTTT
len: 19; d_gene: NA; j_gene: TRBJ2-3; v_gene: TRBV19; abundance: NA; CDR3aa: CASSIHRLGPPYFTDTQYF; CDR3nt: TGTGCCAGTAGTATACACAGGTTGGGCCCACCCTACTTCACAGATACGCAGTATTTT
len: 15; d_gene: NA; j_gene: TRBJ2-3; v_gene: TRBV9; abundance: once; CDR3aa: CASSPPRASTDTQYF; CDR3nt: TGTGCCAGCAGCCCCCCGAGGGCTAGCACAGATACGCAGTATTTT
len: 14; d_gene: NA; j_gene: TRBJ2-2; v_gene: TRBV5-1; abundance: many; CDR3aa: CASRVTENTGELFF; CDR3nt: TGCGCCAGCAGAGTTACCGAGAACACCGGGGAGCTGTTTTTT
len: 17; d_gene: NA; j_gene: TRBJ1-5; v_gene: TRBV19; abundance: NA; CDR3aa: CASSGAAQSDSNQPQHF; CDR3nt: TGTGCCAGTAGTGGGGCAGCTCAGTCCGATAGCAATCAGCCCCAGCATTTT
len: 16; d_gene: NA; j_gene: TRBJ2-3; v_gene: TRBV7-9; abundance: once; CDR3aa: CASSRTLGRHADTQYF; CDR3nt: TGTGCCAGCAGCCGGACCCTTGGGCGTCACGCAGATACGCAGTATTTT
len: 14; d_gene: TRBD1; j_gene: TRBJ2-3; v_gene: TRBV20-1; abundance: once; CDR3aa: CSASGQGATDTQYF; CDR3nt: TGCAGTGCTAGTGGGCAGGGGGCGACAGATACGCAGTATTTT
len: 16; d_gene: NA; j_gene: TRBJ2-7; v_gene: TRBV9; abundance: NA; CDR3aa: CASSVDAGPPSYEQYF; CDR3nt: TGTGCCAGCAGCGTAGACGCGGGGCCCCCCTCCTACGAGCAGTACTTC
len: 16; d_gene: TRBD2; j_gene: TRBJ2-7; v_gene: TRBV27; abundance: NA; CDR3aa: CASSSNSGRASYEQYF; CDR3nt: TGTGCCAGCAGTTCGAATAGCGGGAGGGCCTCTTACGAGCAGTACTTC
len: 14; d_gene: TRBD1; j_gene: TRBJ2-1; v_gene: TRBV3-1/TRBV3-2; abundance: NA; CDR3aa: CASSLQGAYNEQFF; CDR3nt: TGTGCCAGCAGTCTACAGGGGGCCTACAATGAGCAGTTCTTC
len: 13; d_gene: NA; j_gene: TRBJ1-4; v_gene: TRBV6-2/TRBV6-3; abundance: NA; CDR3aa: CASSTGTDEKLFF; CDR3nt: TGTGCCAGCAGTACCGGGACTGATGAAAAACTGTTTTTT
len: 15; d_gene: TRBD1; j_gene: TRBJ1-4; v_gene: TRBV5-1; abundance: NA; CDR3aa: CASSRTGTANEKLFF; CDR3nt: TGCGCCAGCAGCCGTACCGGGACAGCGAATGAAAAACTGTTTTTT
len: 18; d_gene: NA; j_gene: TRBJ2-5; v_gene: TRBV9; abundance: NA; CDR3aa: CASSVVPPGVASQETQYF; CDR3nt: TGTGCCAGCAGCGTAGTACCTCCGGGGGTCGCCTCCCAAGAGACCCAGTACTTC
len: 16; d_gene: TRBD2; j_gene: TRBJ2-5; v_gene: TRBV9; abundance: NA; CDR3aa: CASSVGGSGRQETQYF; CDR3nt: TGTGCCAGCAGCGTAGGGGGTAGCGGGCGACAAGAGACCCAGTACTTC
len: 17; d_gene: TRBD1; j_gene: TRBJ1-6; v_gene: TRBV7-9; abundance: NA; CDR3aa: CASSLTGTGAYNSPLHF; CDR3nt: TGTGCCAGCAGCTTAACCGGGACAGGGGCATATAATTCACCCCTCCACTTT
len: 16; d_gene: TRBD2; j_gene: TRBJ2-1; v_gene: TRBV5-1; abundance: NA; CDR3aa: CASSRGLAGGLYEQFF; CDR3nt: TGCGCCAGCAGCCGGGGACTAGCGGGAGGGTTGTATGAGCAGTTCTTC
len: 12; d_gene: NA; j_gene: TRBJ2-7; v_gene: TRBV10-3; abundance: NA; CDR3aa: CAISESEGGQYF; CDR3nt: TGTGCCATCAGTGAGTCGGAGGGCGGGCAGTACTTC
len: 13; d_gene: NA; j_gene: TRBJ1-5; v_gene: TRBV28; abundance: NA; CDR3aa: CASSLSKDQPQHF; CDR3nt: TGTGCCAGCAGTTTAAGTAAAGATCAGCCCCAGCATTTT
len: 15; d_gene: TRBD1; j_gene: TRBJ1-6; v_gene: TRBV18; abundance: few; CDR3aa: CASSPGQGNNSPLHF; CDR3nt: TGTGCCAGCTCACCCGGACAGGGGAATAATTCACCCCTCCACTTT
len: 13; d_gene: NA; j_gene: TRBJ2-7; v_gene: TRBV7-9; abundance: NA; CDR3aa: CASSFPGAYEQYF; CDR3nt: TGTGCCAGCAGCTTCCCAGGGGCCTACGAGCAGTACTTC
len: 15; d_gene: NA; j_gene: TRBJ1-2; v_gene: TRBV7-9; abundance: few; CDR3aa: CASSFGQHANYGYTF; CDR3nt: TGTGCCAGCAGCTTCGGACAGCATGCTAACTATGGCTACACCTTC
len: 17; d_gene: TRBD2; j_gene: TRBJ2-1; v_gene: TRBV5-1; abundance: once; CDR3aa: CASAGLAGRRSYNEQFF; CDR3nt: TGCGCCAGCGCGGGACTAGCGGGAAGGAGGTCCTACAATGAGCAGTTCTTC
len: 13; d_gene: NA; j_gene: TRBJ2-5; v_gene: TRBV12-3/TRBV12-4; abundance: NA; CDR3aa: CASSLRVGETQYF; CDR3nt: TGTGCCAGCAGTCTCAGGGTTGGGGAGACCCAGTACTTC
len: 15; d_gene: NA; j_gene: TRBJ2-7; v_gene: TRBV4-1; abundance: NA; CDR3aa: CASSQDVPDSYEQYF; CDR3nt: TGCGCCAGCAGCCAAGATGTTCCTGACTCCTACGAGCAGTACTTC
len: 14; d_gene: TRBD1; j_gene: TRBJ2-7; v_gene: TRBV2; abundance: NA; CDR3aa: CASSERDRGYEQYF; CDR3nt: TGTGCCAGCAGTGAAAGGGACAGGGGCTACGAGCAGTACTTC
len: 13; d_gene: NA; j_gene: TRBJ1-1; v_gene: TRBV19; abundance: NA; CDR3aa: CASSETGNTEAFF; CDR3nt: TGTGCCAGTAGTGAGACGGGGAACACTGAAGCTTTCTTT
len: 16; d_gene: NA; j_gene: TRBJ2-1; v_gene: TRBV7-8; abundance: NA; CDR3aa: CASSSSTRGLYNEQFF; CDR3nt: TGTGCCAGCAGCTCCTCGACTCGCGGGCTTTACAATGAGCAGTTCTTC
len: 13; d_gene: TRBD1; j_gene: TRBJ1-2; v_gene: TRBV6-5; abundance: NA; CDR3aa: CASSPGRGLGYTF; CDR3nt: TGTGCCAGCAGTCCGGGGAGGGGGCTTGGCTACACCTTC
len: 13; d_gene: NA; j_gene: TRBJ1-2; v_gene: TRBV30; abundance: NA; CDR3aa: CAWSRGEDYGYTF; CDR3nt: TGTGCCTGGAGTAGGGGGGAGGATTATGGCTACACCTTC
len: 13; d_gene: NA; j_gene: TRBJ1-1; v_gene: TRBV19; abundance: NA; CDR3aa: CASSSTGNTEAFF; CDR3nt: TGTGCCAGTAGTTCGACAGGGAACACTGAAGCTTTCTTT
len: 12; d_gene: NA; j_gene: TRBJ1-6; v_gene: TRBV6-5; abundance: few; CDR3aa: CASGSGDSPLHF; CDR3nt: TGTGCCAGCGGGAGCGGAGATTCACCCCTCCACTTT
len: 12; d_gene: NA; j_gene: TRBJ1-2; v_gene: TRBV28; abundance: NA; CDR3aa: CASSPTPIYHTF; CDR3nt: TGTGCCAGCAGTCCCACCCCGATTTACCACACCTTC